These 2 T cell receptor beta chains were all obtained from the same sample, sequenced in a study of T-cell memory formation after mild COVID-19. TCRdb re-derived calls from the 5' RACE reads in MiXCR, one entry per CDR3 protein. Of about 290,000 distinct CDR3 sequences detected, approximately 16% appear once; the ten largest clones hold 22%. Sequenced input: PBMCs or a T cell subset sorted from them (not recorded which). Source of these receptors: a man younger than 35 who had mild COVID-19 (a few samples of this study predate the infection). Cell type and time point are not known.

The V gene is TRBV9, the J gene TRBJ1-2; TRBD1 is a possible D gene (6 bases). Trimming took off 0 bases at V and 4 bases at J, with 10 bases between the two ends. The germline CDR1 and CDR2 sequences are SGDLS and YYNGEE. The CDR3 loop spans 14 amino acids. The CDR3 region is CASSVGGGGYGYTF. CDR3 DNA sequence: TGTGCCAGCAGCGTAGGGGGAGGGGGCTATGGCTACACCTTC.

The chain links TRBV20-1 to TRBJ1-1, with D uncertain. The CDR3 consists of 12 residues. CDR1 is DFQATT, CDR2 SNEGSKA, per germline (reference sequence). Trimming pared 7 bases from V and 2 bases from J, leaving 11 bases between. The chain's CDR3 is CSVTTANTEAFF. The CDR3, as DNA: TGCAGTGTAACAACAGCAAACACTGAAGCTTTCTTT.